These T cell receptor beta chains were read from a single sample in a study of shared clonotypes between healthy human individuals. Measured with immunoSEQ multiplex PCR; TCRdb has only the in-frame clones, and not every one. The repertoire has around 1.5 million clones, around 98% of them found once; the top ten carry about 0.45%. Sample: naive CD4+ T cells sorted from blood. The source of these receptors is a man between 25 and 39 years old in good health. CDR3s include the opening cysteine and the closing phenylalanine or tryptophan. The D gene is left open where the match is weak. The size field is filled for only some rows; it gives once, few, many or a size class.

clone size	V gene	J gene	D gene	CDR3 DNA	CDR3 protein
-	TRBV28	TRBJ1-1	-	TGTGCCAGCAGTTTCCTAAGCTTTAGCTCTCATGAAGCTTTCTTT	CASSFLSFSSHEAFF
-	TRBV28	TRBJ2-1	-	TGTGCCAGCAGTCTTACTTATCGGGCTAATGAGCAGTTCTTC	CASSLTYRANEQFF
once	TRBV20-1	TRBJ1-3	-	TGCAGTGCTATGGCGGACACCATATATTTT	CSAMADTIYF
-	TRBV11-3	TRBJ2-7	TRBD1	TGTGCCAGCAGCGGGGGACAGGGCGTGGACGAGCAGTACTTC	CASSGGQGVDEQYF
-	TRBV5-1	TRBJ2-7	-	TGCGCCAGCACGGAGGGAAGCTCCTACGAGCAGTACTTC	CASTEGSSYEQYF
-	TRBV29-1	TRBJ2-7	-	TGCAGCGCCTTAAGTACCACCCGTGGCGACGAGCAGTACTTC	CSALSTTRGDEQYF
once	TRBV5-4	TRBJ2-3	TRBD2	TGTGCCAGCAGCCTATTTAGCGGGCCTAGCACAGATACGCAGTATTTT	CASSLFSGPSTDTQYF
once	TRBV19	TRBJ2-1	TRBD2	TGTGCCAGTAGTCTAGCGGGAGTATTCTACAATGAGCAGTTCTTC	CASSLAGVFYNEQFF
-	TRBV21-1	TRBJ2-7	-	TGTGCCAGCAGCAGAGACAGAAAGGCTTCCTACGAGCAGTACTTC	CASSRDRKASYEQYF
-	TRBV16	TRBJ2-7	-	TGTGCCAGCAGCCAATCCCGGGGCTACGAGCAGTACTTC	CASSQSRGYEQYF
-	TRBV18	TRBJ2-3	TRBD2	TGTGCCAGCTCAAGGGACTACACAGATACGCAGTATTTT	CASSRDYTDTQYF
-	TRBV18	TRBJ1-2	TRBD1	TGTGCCAGCTCACTCCTACCCCCGGGACAGGGGGCAGGTGGCTACACCTTC	CASSLLPPGQGAGGYTF
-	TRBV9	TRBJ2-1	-	TGTGCCAGCAGCGCTCAGGAGGGCCGGGTGGTTGAGCAGTTCTTC	CASSAQEGRVVEQFF
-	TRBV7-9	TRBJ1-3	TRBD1	TGTGCCAGCAGCTTACGGACAGGGGCTTTATTTTCTGGAAACACCATATATTTT	CASSLRTGALFSGNTIYF
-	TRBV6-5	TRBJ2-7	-	TGTGCCAGCAGTCCCCCGGGGACACCTACTGGCGAGCAGTACTTC	CASSPPGTPTGEQYF
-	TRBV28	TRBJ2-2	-	TGTGCCACGCGCGCTCGGGCTAGCGTGGACACCGGGGAGCTGTTTTTT	CATRARASVDTGELFF
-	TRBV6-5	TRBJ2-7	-	TGTGCCAGCAGTTACTCGGGAGGACGGCCCTACGAGCAGTACTTC	CASSYSGGRPYEQYF
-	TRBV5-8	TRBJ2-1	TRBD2	TGTGCCAGCAGCCGTGGTGGACTAGCGACTTACAATGAGCAGTTCTTC	CASSRGGLATYNEQFF
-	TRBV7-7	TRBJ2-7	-	TGTGCTAGCAGCCGCGGCGCGGGATTCTACGAGCAGTACTTC	CASSRGAGFYEQYF
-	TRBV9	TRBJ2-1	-	TGTGCCAGCAGCGTAGTAGGTAACTACAATGAGCAGTTCTTC	CASSVVGNYNEQFF
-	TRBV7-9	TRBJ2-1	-	TGTGCCAGCAGCCCTAGGTGGGCAGAGCAGTTCTTC	CASSPRWAEQFF
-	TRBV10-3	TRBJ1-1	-	TGTGCCATCCTCTCCGGGGGAGCGAACACTGAAGCTTTCTTT	CAILSGGANTEAFF
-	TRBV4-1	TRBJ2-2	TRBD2	TGCGCCAGCAGCCAAGACTTCAGGCTAGCGGGAGGCACCGGGGAGCTGTTTTTT	CASSQDFRLAGGTGELFF
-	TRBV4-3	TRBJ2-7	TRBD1	TGCGCCAGCAGCCAAGAGAGGGGGACAGGGGATAACGAGCAGTACTTC	CASSQERGTGDNEQYF
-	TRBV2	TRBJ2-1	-	TGTGCCAGCAGACGGGACAACCCTGGGAATGAGCAGTTCTTC	CASRRDNPGNEQFF